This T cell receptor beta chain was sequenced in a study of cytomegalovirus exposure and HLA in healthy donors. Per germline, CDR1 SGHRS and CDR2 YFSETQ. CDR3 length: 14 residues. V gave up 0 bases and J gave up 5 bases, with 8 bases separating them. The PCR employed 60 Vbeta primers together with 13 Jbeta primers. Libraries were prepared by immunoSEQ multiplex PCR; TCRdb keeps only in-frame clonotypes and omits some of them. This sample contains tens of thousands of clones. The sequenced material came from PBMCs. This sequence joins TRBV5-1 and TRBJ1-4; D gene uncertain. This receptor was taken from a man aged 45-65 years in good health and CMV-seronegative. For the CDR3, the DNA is TGCGCCAGCAGCTTGGCCAGAGGGAATGAAAAACTGTTTTTT. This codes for CASSLARGNEKLFF. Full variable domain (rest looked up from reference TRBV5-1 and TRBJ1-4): KAGVTQTPRYLIKTRGQQVTLSCSPISGHRSVSWYQQTPGQGLQFLFEYFSETQRNKGNFPGRFSGRQFSNSRSEMNVSTLELGDSALYLCASSLARGNEKLFFGSGTQLSVL.